Here is one TCR beta chain with its context. Sequencing templates came from extracted RNA that was reverse transcribed into cDNA. Only in-frame clones appear in the TCRdb table, and some are missing; sequencing was by immunoSEQ multiplex PCR. The table includes some 180,000 clones, roughly 60% detected once. The data are from a study of CD8+ T cells in alopecia areata. Study in general: Those patients who were treated received oral tofacitinib, which was given at 5 to 10 mg twice daily for moderate-to-severe alopecia areata.

Trimming removed 2 bases from V and 1 base from J; junction bases left unmatched: 4. The CDR3 runs to 15 residues. The germline CDR1 and CDR2 sequences are SGHRS and YFSETQ. The rearrangement links TRBV5-1 to TRBJ2-7, with 9 bases lining up with TRBD1. This receptor was taken from a human donor with alopecia areata. Sample: CD4+ T cells sorted from blood, taken at week 0. The CDR3 region is CASSFGTGSSYEQYF. CDR3 nucleotide sequence: TGCGCCAGCAGCTTCGGGACAGGGTCGTCCTACGAGCAGTACTTC.